This entry is about one T cell receptor beta chain. Method: immunoSEQ multiplex PCR; TCRdb's copy keeps in-frame clones and lacks some. The data hold roughly 260,000 clones, with under 90% observed a single time. Germline V gives CDR1 MNHEY, CDR2 SVGEGT. The length of the CDR3 is 15 residues. Trimming left V 6 bases short and J 0 bases short, with 12 bases between. This sample was taken from a study of blood T cell repertoires in COVID-19. Participant age was 18 to 89 years, and participants resided in about two dozen US areas. This receptor was identified in a woman aged 35 to 49 who had been exposed to COVID-19. Sequences were obtained from PBMCs or T cells enriched from blood (not recorded which). The rearrangement links TRBV6-2 or TRBV6-3 to TRBJ1-5; a possible D gene is TRBD1 (5 bases). In DNA, the CDR3 is TGTGCCAGCAGCCGGCTCAGGGATAGCAATCAGCCCCAGCATTTT. Translated: CASSRLRDSNQPQHF.